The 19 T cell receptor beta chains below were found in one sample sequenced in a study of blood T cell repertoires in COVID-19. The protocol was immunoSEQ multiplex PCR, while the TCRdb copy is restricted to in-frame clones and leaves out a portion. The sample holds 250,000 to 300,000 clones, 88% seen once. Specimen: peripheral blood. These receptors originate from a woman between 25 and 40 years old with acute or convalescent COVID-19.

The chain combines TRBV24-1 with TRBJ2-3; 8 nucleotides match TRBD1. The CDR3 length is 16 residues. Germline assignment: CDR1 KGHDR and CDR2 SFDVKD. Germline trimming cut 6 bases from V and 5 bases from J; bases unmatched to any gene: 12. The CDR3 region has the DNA TGTGCCACCAGTTCCTCTGGGTCAGGGGGCGTAGATACGCAGTATTTT. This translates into CATSSSGSGGVDTQYF.

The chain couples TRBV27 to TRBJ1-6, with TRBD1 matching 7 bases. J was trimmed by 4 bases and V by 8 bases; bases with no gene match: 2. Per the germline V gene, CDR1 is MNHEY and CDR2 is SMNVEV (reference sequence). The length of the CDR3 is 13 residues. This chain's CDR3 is CASLGQYNSPLHF. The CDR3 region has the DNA TGTGCCAGCTTGGGACAGTATAATTCACCCCTCCACTTT.

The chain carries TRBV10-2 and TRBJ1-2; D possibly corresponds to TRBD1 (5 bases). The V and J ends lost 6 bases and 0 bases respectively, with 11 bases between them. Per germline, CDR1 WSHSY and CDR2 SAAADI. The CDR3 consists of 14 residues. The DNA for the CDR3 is TGCGCCAGCAGCGACAGATTAACTAACTATGGCTACACCTTC. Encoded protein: CASSDRLTNYGYTF.

CDR3 region: CASSLIAGDLETQYF. In nucleotides, the CDR3 is TGCGCCAGCAGCTTGATCGCGGGAGATCTGGAGACCCAGTACTTC. This sequence joins TRBV5-1 and TRBJ2-5, with TRBD2 matching over 7 bases. Looked up from germline, CDR1 is SGHRS and CDR2 is YFSETQ. There are 15 residues in the CDR3. Trimming took 1 base from V and 5 from J; bases not matched to a gene: 8.

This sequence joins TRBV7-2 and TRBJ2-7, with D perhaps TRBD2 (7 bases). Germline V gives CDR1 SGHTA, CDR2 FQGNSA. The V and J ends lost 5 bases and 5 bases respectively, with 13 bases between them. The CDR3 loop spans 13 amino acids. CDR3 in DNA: TGTGCCAGCAGCATAGGCGGGGGCCACGAGCAGTACTTC. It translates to CASSIGGGHEQYF.

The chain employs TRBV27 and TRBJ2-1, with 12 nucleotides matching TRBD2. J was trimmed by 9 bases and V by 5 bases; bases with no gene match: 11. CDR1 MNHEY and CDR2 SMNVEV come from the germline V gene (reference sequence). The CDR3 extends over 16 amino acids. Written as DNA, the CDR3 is TGTGCCAGCAGTCCACTTCCTAGCGGGAGGGCGGGTGAGCAGTTCTTC. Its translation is CASSPLPSGRAGEQFF.

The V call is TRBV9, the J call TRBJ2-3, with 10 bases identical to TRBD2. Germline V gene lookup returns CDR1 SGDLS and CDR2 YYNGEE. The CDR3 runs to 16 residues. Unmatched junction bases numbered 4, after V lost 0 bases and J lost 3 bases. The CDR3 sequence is CASSVGSSGSTDTQYF. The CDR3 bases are TGTGCCAGCAGCGTAGGATCTAGCGGGAGTACAGATACGCAGTATTTT.

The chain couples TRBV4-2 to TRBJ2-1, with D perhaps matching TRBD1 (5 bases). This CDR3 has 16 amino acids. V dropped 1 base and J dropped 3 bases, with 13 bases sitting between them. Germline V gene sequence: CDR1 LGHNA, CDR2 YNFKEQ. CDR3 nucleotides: TGTGCCAGCAGCCAAGTTGTAGGGGATTACTACAATGAGCAGTTCTTC. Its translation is CASSQVVGDYYNEQFF.

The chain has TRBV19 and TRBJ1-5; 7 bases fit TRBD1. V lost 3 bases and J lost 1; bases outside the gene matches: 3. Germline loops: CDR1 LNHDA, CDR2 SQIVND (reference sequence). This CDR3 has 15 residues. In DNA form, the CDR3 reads TGTGCCAGTAGTATCCAGGGGGTGAGCAATCAGCCCCAGCATTTT. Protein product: CASSIQGVSNQPQHF. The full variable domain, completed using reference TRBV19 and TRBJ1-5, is DGGITQSPKYLFRKEGQNVTLSCEQNLNHDAMYWYRQDPGQGLRLIYYSQIVNDFQKGDIAEGYSVSREKKESFPLTVTSAQKNPTAFYLCASSIQGVSNQPQHFGDGTRLSIL.

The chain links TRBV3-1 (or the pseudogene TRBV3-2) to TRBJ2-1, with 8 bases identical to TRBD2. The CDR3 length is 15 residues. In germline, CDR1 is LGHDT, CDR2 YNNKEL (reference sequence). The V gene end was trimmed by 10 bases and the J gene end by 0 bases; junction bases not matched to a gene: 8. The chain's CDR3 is CATHGGVGSYNEQFF. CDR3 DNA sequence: TGTGCCACCCACGGGGGGGTGGGCTCCTACAATGAGCAGTTCTTC.

The CDR3 loop is CASSIETGGAGYNEQFF. The CDR3 coding sequence is TGTGCCAGTAGTATAGAGACAGGGGGCGCTGGGTACAATGAGCAGTTCTTC. The rearrangement uses TRBV19 and TRBJ2-1; 10 positions match TRBD1. The CDR3 covers 17 residues. The germline CDR1 and CDR2 sequences are LNHDA and SQIVND (reference sequence). V shed 0 bases and J 4 bases; nucleotides not matched to a gene: 6.

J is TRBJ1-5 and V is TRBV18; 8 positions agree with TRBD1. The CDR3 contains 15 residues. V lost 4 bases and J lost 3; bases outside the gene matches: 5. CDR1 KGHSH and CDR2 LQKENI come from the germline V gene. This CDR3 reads CASSLDRVTNQPQHF. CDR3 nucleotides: TGTGCCAGCTCACTGGACAGGGTGACCAATCAGCCCCAGCATTTT. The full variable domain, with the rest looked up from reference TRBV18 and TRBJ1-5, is NAGVMQNPRHLVRRRGQEARLRCSPMKGHSHVYWYRQLPEEGLKFMVYLQKENIIDESGMPKERFSAEFPKEGPSILRIQQVVRGDSAAYFCASSLDRVTNQPQHFGDGTRLSIL.

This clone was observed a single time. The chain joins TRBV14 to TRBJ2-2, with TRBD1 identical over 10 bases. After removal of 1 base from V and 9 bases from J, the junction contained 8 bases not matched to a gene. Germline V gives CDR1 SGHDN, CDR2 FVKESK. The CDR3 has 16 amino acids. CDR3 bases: TGTGCCAGCAGCCAAGGGGACAGGGGCCCCTTCAGGGAGCTGTTTTTT. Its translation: CASSQGDRGPFRELFF. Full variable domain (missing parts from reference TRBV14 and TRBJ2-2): EAGVTQFPSHSVIEKGQTVTLRCDPISGHDNLYWYRRVMGKEIKFLLHFVKESKQDESGMPNNRFLAERTGGTYSTLKVQPAELEDSGVYFCASSQGDRGPFRELFFGEGSRLTVL.

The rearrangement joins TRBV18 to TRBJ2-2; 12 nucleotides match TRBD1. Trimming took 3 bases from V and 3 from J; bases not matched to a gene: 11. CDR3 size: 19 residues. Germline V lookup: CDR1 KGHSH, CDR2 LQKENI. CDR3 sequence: CASSPYRGTGGADTGELFF. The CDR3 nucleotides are TGTGCCAGCTCACCGTACCGGGGGACAGGGGGCGCTGACACCGGGGAGCTGTTTTTT.

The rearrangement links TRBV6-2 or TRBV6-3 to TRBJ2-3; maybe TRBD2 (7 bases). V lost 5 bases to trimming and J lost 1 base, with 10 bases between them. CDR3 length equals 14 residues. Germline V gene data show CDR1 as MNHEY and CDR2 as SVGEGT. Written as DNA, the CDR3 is TGTGCCAGCAGTCGAGGGGGGGGCACAGATACGCAGTATTTT. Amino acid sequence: CASSRGGGTDTQYF.

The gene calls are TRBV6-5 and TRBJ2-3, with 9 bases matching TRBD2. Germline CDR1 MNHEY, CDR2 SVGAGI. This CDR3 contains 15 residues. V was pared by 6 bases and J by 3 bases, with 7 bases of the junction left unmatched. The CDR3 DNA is TGTGCCAGCAGGCCATTAGCGGGAGTAACAGATACGCAGTATTTT. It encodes CASRPLAGVTDTQYF.

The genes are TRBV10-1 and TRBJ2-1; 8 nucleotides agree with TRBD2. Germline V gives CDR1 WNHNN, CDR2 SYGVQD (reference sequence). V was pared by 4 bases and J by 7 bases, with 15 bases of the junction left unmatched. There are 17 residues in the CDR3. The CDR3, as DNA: TGCGCCAGCAGTGGTGGTATGGGGCAGGGGACTAGTAATGAGCAGTTCTTC. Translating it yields CASSGGMGQGTSNEQFF.

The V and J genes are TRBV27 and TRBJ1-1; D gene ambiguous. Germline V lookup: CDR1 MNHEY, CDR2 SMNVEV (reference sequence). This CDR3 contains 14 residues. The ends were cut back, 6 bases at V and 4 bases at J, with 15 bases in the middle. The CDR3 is CASSPRAGPTEAFF. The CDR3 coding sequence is TGTGCCAGCAGCCCGAGAGCGGGTCCCACTGAAGCTTTCTTT.

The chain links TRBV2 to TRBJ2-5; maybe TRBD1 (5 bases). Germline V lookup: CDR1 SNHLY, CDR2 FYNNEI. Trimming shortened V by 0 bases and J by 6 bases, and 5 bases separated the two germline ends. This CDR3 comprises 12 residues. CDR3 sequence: CASSEAGQTQYF. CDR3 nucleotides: TGTGCCAGCAGTGAAGCGGGGCAGACCCAGTACTTC.